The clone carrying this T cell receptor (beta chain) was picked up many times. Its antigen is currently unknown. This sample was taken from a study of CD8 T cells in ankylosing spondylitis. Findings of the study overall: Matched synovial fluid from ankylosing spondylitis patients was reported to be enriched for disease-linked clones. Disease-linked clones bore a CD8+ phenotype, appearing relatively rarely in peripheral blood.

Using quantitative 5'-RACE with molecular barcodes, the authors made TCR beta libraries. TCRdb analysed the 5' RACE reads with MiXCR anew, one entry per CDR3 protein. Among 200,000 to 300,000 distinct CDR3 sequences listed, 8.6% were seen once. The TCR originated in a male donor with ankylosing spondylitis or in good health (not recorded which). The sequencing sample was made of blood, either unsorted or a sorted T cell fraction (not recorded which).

CDR3 region: CSARVLGGLDQPQHF. CDR3 nucleotide sequence: TGCAGTGCTAGAGTATTAGGAGGGCTGGATCAGCCCCAGCATTTT. V is TRBV20-1 and J is TRBJ1-5; D unresolved. Trimming took off 1 base at V and 5 bases at J, with 15 bases between the two ends. This CDR3 region has 15 residues. Germline CDR1 DFQATT, CDR2 SNEGSKA (reference sequence).